The rows below give T cell receptor beta chains drawn from one sample of a study of blood T cell repertoires in COVID-19. Profiling relied on immunoSEQ multiplex PCR, and the TCRdb table lists in-frame clones only, not all of them. The sample has 140,000 to 150,000 clones, 85% to 90% seen once. The specimen sequenced was PBMCs or T cells enriched from blood (not recorded which). These receptors were obtained from a man in his sixties who had recovered from COVID-19. The conserved cysteine and the conserved F or W are not part of the CDR3 here. The D gene is left open where the match is weak.

TRBJ1-1 | TRBV5-4 | TRBD1 | ASRAGTGMNTEAF
TRBJ1-2 | TRBV3-1/TRBV3-2 | - | ASSQDDILYGYT
TRBJ2-7 | TRBV3-1/TRBV3-2 | TRBD2 | ASSPYGRASYEQY
TRBJ2-7 | TRBV9 | - | ASSVAPDRGEQY
TRBJ1-3 | TRBV11-2 | TRBD1 | ASSYRGPGNTIY
TRBJ1-3 | TRBV9 | - | ASSVGGAGNTIY
TRBJ1-6 | TRBV6-5 | TRBD1 | ASSWDRAGRSPLH
TRBJ1-2 | TRBV19 | TRBD1 | ASNTGVPVYGYT
TRBJ2-1 | TRBV9 | TRBD2 | ASSAGTSGIHNEQF
TRBJ2-7 | TRBV7-6 | - | ASSLGVLVYEQY
TRBJ2-3 | TRBV28 | TRBD1 | ASSPPGGSTDTQY
TRBJ1-1 | TRBV19 | - | ASSIGQTRTEAF
TRBJ1-6 | TRBV18 | - | ASSPGQDSPLH
TRBJ1-1 | TRBV5-5 | - | ASSLDNRDPEAF
TRBJ1-2 | TRBV19 | - | ASSREEGWGYT
TRBJ1-6 | TRBV7-9 | - | ASGGGLGVNSPLH
TRBJ1-1 | TRBV7-8 | - | ASRGRGGLNTEAF
TRBJ1-3 | TRBV28 | - | ASSLTGSSSGNTIY
TRBJ1-5 | TRBV28 | - | ATHSRAFGVQPQH
TRBJ2-3 | TRBV7-3 | - | ASSLRLGQGGDTQY
TRBJ1-3 | TRBV3-1/TRBV3-2 | - | ASSHSAGNTIY
TRBJ1-1 | TRBV20-1 | TRBD1 | SASMTGVYTEAF
TRBJ1-1 | TRBV5-1 | - | ASSQGHQNTEAF
TRBJ1-6 | TRBV28 | TRBD1 | ASSRTGDSPLH
TRBJ1-5 | TRBV3-1/TRBV3-2 | - | ASSQALSGPQPQH
TRBJ1-3 | TRBV6-1 | - | ASSEAQGLSGNTIY
TRBJ1-1 | TRBV30 | TRBD1 | AWNTGTGGNWAEAF
TRBJ1-2 | TRBV28 | TRBD1 | ASSLQTGTWGGYT
TRBJ2-1 | TRBV6-5 | TRBD1 | ASSRQGGFYNEQF
TRBJ2-4 | TRBV5-1 | - | ASSLGRDTSRGAKNIQY
TRBJ2-1 | TRBV5-1 | - | ASSLGDSYNEQF
TRBJ2-2 | TRBV7-3 | TRBD2 | ASSPLAGAGTGELF
TRBJ1-5 | TRBV24-1 | - | ATSDGSSNQPQH
TRBJ1-4 | TRBV30 | TRBD1 | AWSAPSGTGKATNEKLF
TRBJ2-3 | TRBV19 | TRBD2 | ASSTGLAGDADTQY
TRBJ2-3 | TRBV10-1 | - | ATGTSTDTQY
TRBJ1-3 | TRBV5-1 | - | ASSLAVSGSGNTIY
TRBJ1-5 | TRBV7-9 | TRBD1 | ASSLDRVPDQPQH
TRBJ2-5 | TRBV28 | TRBD1 | ASSSRQGAGETQY
TRBJ2-3 | TRBV5-1 | - | ASSLPTDTQY
TRBJ2-7 | TRBV18 | TRBD2 | ASSPPSGRDSGQY
TRBJ1-2 | TRBV10-3 | - | AISRDTRGYT
TRBJ2-7 | TRBV6-5 | TRBD1 | ASRMGQASYEQY
TRBJ2-6 | TRBV7-6 | - | ASSLQGFSGANVLT
TRBJ1-2 | TRBV27 | TRBD1 | ASSFLRGRKEYGYT
TRBJ1-6 | TRBV5-1 | TRBD1 | ASSLEGQGSGSPLH
TRBJ2-7 | TRBV7-8 | - | ASSKTQGSYEQY
TRBJ1-5 | TRBV19 | - | ASSIRAGSNQPQH
TRBJ2-2 | TRBV7-9 | TRBD1 | ASSTTGANTGELF
TRBJ2-7 | TRBV21-1 | - | ASSAPGQGEGEQY
TRBJ2-3 | TRBV9 | TRBD2 | ASSVGALSRGGRDTQY
TRBJ1-2 | TRBV28 | - | ASSPPTGTYGYT
TRBJ1-6 | TRBV11-2 | - | ASSITVNPGHNSPLH
TRBJ2-2 | TRBV18 | - | ASSPSIQNTGELF
TRBJ1-4 | TRBV13 | - | ASSLSGSGEKLF
TRBJ2-1 | TRBV6-4 | - | ASSAQGFTYNEQF
TRBJ2-2 | TRBV6-5 | - | ASRDTTVTGELF
TRBJ1-6 | TRBV5-4 | - | ASRVDPRGNSPLH
TRBJ1-1 | TRBV19 | - | ASIGDMNTEAF